These 17 T cell receptor beta chains came from one sample sequenced in a study of T cells after yellow fever vaccination. TCRdb redid the calling of the 5' RACE reads with MiXCR, one entry per CDR3 protein. The table lists approximately 32,000 distinct CDR3 sequences, 6.5% to 8% of them singletons. The source material was PBMCs, either bulk or a sorted T-cell subset (CD4+, CD8+, memory, or dextramer-sorted; not recorded which), sampled on the day of the first yellow fever vaccination. These receptors were obtained from a man aged 18 to 30 who received the YFV17D yellow fever vaccine.

This clonotype was detected many times. V gene TRBV5-1 combines with J gene TRBJ2-7; 7 nucleotides align to TRBD1. Germline V lookup: CDR1 SGHRS, CDR2 YFSETQ. Trimming at V came to 1 base and at J to 5 bases, leaving 6 bases not matched to a gene. The CDR3 extends over 14 amino acids. The CDR3 region is CASSLSRDRHEQYF. Here the CDR3 DNA reads TGCGCCAGCAGCTTGTCCCGGGACAGACACGAGCAGTACTTC.

This clonotype came up many times. The chain joins TRBV7-2 to TRBJ2-3; D uncertain. The germline V gene has CDR1 SGHTA and CDR2 FQGNSA. This CDR3 spans 13 amino acids. Trimming took off 5 bases at V and 4 bases at J, with 10 bases between the two ends. The CDR3 nucleotides read TGTGCCAGCAGCCCCAGTTGGGCAGATACGCAGTATTTT. This codes for CASSPSWADTQYF.

This clonotype was observed many times. The V call is TRBV4-3, the J call TRBJ2-3; D perhaps matches TRBD2 (5 bases). Germline-derived CDR1 and CDR2 are LGHNA and YSLEER. The ends were cut back, 3 bases at V and 0 bases at J, with 16 bases in the middle. The CDR3 sequence is 17 residues long. Here the CDR3 DNA reads TGCGCCAGCAGCCAGACCCCCGGGGTAATTAGCACAGATACGCAGTATTTT. This gives the protein CASSQTPGVISTDTQYF.

This clonotype was detected many times. V and J are TRBV5-1 and TRBJ1-2, with D uncertain. The V gene lost 1 base and the J gene lost 3 bases, with 7 bases spanning the gap. This CDR3 has 13 residues. Germline CDR1 reads SGHRS; CDR2 reads YFSETQ. CDR3 nucleotide sequence: TGCGCCAGCAGCTTGATGGGCGACTATGGCTACACCTTC. Its protein product is CASSLMGDYGYTF.

This clonotype was picked up many times. This rearrangement joins TRBV5-1 to TRBJ2-3; D remains unclear. CDR1 and CDR2 (germline): SGHRS, YFSETQ. CDR3 length: 14 amino acids. Trimming removed 2 bases at V and 0 bases at J, with 7 bases between. The CDR3 here is CASSFTHSTDTQYF. The DNA for the CDR3 is TGCGCCAGCAGCTTCACCCACAGCACAGATACGCAGTATTTT.

This clonotype was seen at least ten times. This chain connects TRBV6-4 to TRBJ2-3; tentatively, D is TRBD2 (7 bases). From germline, CDR1 is MRHNA and CDR2 SNTAGT. V was clipped by 3 bases and J by 4 bases, with 11 bases between them. This CDR3 has 14 residues. Here the CDR3 reads CASSEGGGADTQYF. CDR3 nucleotides: TGTGCCAGCAGTGAAGGAGGGGGGGCAGATACGCAGTATTTT.

This clonotype was counted ten times or more. J is TRBJ2-5 and V is TRBV28; 10 bases align to TRBD2. Germline-derived CDR1 and CDR2 are MDHEN and SYDVKM. The CDR3 covers 15 residues. Trimming removed 8 bases from V and 4 bases from J; junction bases left unmatched: 10. In nucleotides, the CDR3 is TGTGCCAGCCGGTCCTCCGAGCGGGGGGGAGAGACCCAGTACTTC. Translation gives CASRSSERGGETQYF.

Worth noting for this clonotype: This may come from a read error, since a much larger clone is one base off. The rearrangement joins TRBV7-2 to TRBJ2-1; 12 bases are a match to TRBD1. The length of the CDR3 is 14 residues. Germline CDR1 and CDR2: SGHTA and FQGNSA. Trimming removed 5 bases from V and 9 bases from J; junction bases left unmatched: 5. The CDR3 here is CASSHGTGGVEQFF. The DNA for the CDR3 is TGTGCCAGCAGCCATGGGACAGGGGGCGTTGAGCAGTTCTTC.

This clonotype was picked up many times. V gene TRBV7-2 combines with J gene TRBJ2-3; 7 bases align to TRBD1. The CDR3 is 15 amino acids. With V trimmed by 7 bases and J by 5 bases, 12 bases remained unmatched. The V gene's germline CDR1 is SGHTA and CDR2 FQGNSA. The CDR3: CASTRNRGGIDTQYF. The CDR3 coding sequence is TGTGCCAGCACCAGAAACAGGGGCGGCATAGATACGCAGTATTTT.

V usage is TRBV19 and J usage is TRBJ1-2, with 7 bases identical to TRBD1. CDR3 length: 14 amino acids. Germline CDR1 reads LNHDA; CDR2 reads SQIVND (reference sequence). V shed 6 bases and J 3 bases; nucleotides not matched to a gene: 7. The CDR3 spells CASRTGSEDYGYTF. The CDR3 DNA sequence: TGTGCCAGTAGGACAGGGTCGGAGGACTATGGCTACACCTTC.

This clonotype was counted between two and nine times. This sequence joins TRBV5-4 and TRBJ2-5, with 8 bases that match TRBD1. From germline, CDR1 is SGHNT and CDR2 YYREEE (reference sequence). This CDR3 has 17 amino acids. Trimming cost V 4 bases and J 1 base; bases outside gene matches: 12. This chain's CDR3 is CASSRGQALPLQETQYF. Written as DNA, the CDR3 is TGTGCCAGCAGCCGGGGACAGGCCCTGCCCCTCCAAGAGACCCAGTACTTC. The entire variable domain, with the rest obtained from reference TRBV5-4 and TRBJ2-5, is as follows: ETGVTQSPTHLIKTRGQQVTLRCSSQSGHNTVSWYQQALGQGPQFIFQYYREEENGRGNFPPRFSGLQFPNYSSELNVNALELDDSALYLCASSRGQALPLQETQYFGPGTRLLVL.

The sample holds many counts of this clonotype. The chain joins TRBV5-1 to TRBJ2-1; D gene uncertain. V was shortened by 4 bases and J by 4 bases, with 12 bases between the two germline ends. Germline CDR1 is SGHRS and CDR2 is YFSETQ. The CDR3 covers 14 residues. CDR3 DNA: TGCGCCAGCAGCCTTGAGATACCTTACAATGAGCAGTTCTTC. Its translation is CASSLEIPYNEQFF.

In this sample, this clonotype turned up many times. The gene calls are TRBV4-3 and TRBJ2-1, with 7 bases matching TRBD1. Per the germline V gene, CDR1 is LGHNA and CDR2 is YSLEER. The CDR3 runs 15 residues. The J segment lost 3 bases and the V segment lost 4 bases, leaving 6 bases of the junction unmatched. The CDR3, as DNA: TGCGCCAGCAGCCCCGGGACAGCCAACTACAATGAGCAGTTCTTC. It yields the protein CASSPGTANYNEQFF.

This clonotype was picked up many times. This chain uses TRBV6-2 or TRBV6-3 with TRBJ1-5; tentatively, D is TRBD1 (6 bases). Per the germline V gene, CDR1 is MNHEY and CDR2 is SVGEGT. The CDR3 contains 15 residues. The V end was cut by 5 bases, the J end by 0 bases, with 11 bases between. CDR3 residues: CASSRQDDSNQPQHF. CDR3 DNA sequence: TGTGCCAGCAGTCGACAGGACGATAGCAATCAGCCCCAGCATTTT.

This clonotype has more than one count but fewer than ten. V usage is TRBV11-2 and J usage is TRBJ2-3; 12 nucleotides match TRBD2. Trimming took 0 bases from V and 5 from J; bases not matched to a gene: 6. CDR3 length: 17 residues. Germline V gene lookup returns CDR1 SGHAT and CDR2 FQNNGV. CDR3 DNA sequence: TGTGCCAGCAGCTTAGACCTAGCGGGGGGGTTTATAGATACGCAGTATTTT. It yields the protein CASSLDLAGGFIDTQYF.

The chain combines TRBV20-1 with TRBJ2-6; 10 positions match TRBD1. CDR3 length: 15 amino acids. Germline V gene sequence: CDR1 DFQATT, CDR2 SNEGSKA (reference sequence). The V and J ends lost 5 bases and 2 bases, in that order; junction bases with no gene match: 3. The CDR3 sequence is CSARTGGTGANVLTF. The CDR3 DNA reads as TGCAGTGCTCGGACAGGGGGGACTGGGGCCAACGTCCTGACTTTC.

This clonotype was detected many times. The chain uses TRBV9 and TRBJ1-1, with a tentative D call TRBD1 (6 bases). The CDR3 has 13 residues. The germline gives CDR1 SGDLS, CDR2 YYNGEE. V was cut by 0 bases and J by 11 bases, with 14 bases left in between. The CDR3 spells CASSVVGGGYAFF. The CDR3 DNA reads TGTGCCAGCAGCGTAGTGGGAGGGGGATACGCTTTCTTT. Using reference TRBV9 and TRBJ1-1 for the parts outside the CDR3, the full variable domain is DSGVTQTPKHLITATGQRVTLRCSPRSGDLSVYWYQQSLDQGLQFLIQYYNGEERAKGNILERFSAQQFPDLHSELNLSSLELGDSALYFCASSVVGGGYAFFGQGTRLTVV.